This is a list of T cell receptor beta chains from one sample in a study of blood T cell repertoires in COVID-19. Generated by immunoSEQ multiplex PCR, the TCRdb table keeps only in-frame clones and is missing some. The sample contains around 80,000 clones, approximately 80% of which appear only once. The sample comprised peripheral blood. These receptors were collected from a human donor in a cohort sampled during active COVID-19. Both conserved end residues are part of each CDR3. The D gene is left open where the match is weak. Clone size is given for some rows only: seen once, a few or many times, or a class if the clone is expanded.

V gene	D gene	J gene	clone size	CDR3 protein	CDR3 DNA
TRBV7-2	.	TRBJ2-2	.	CASSLVGGPVTGELFF	TGTGCCAGCAGCTTAGTGGGGGGGCCCGTCACCGGGGAGCTGTTTTTT
TRBV7-9	TRBD1	TRBJ1-2	.	CASSLEGAGYGYTF	TGTGCCAGCAGCTTAGAGGGGGCAGGCTATGGCTACACCTTC
TRBV5-4	TRBD2	TRBJ2-3	.	CASASGGDSTDTQYF	TGTGCCAGCGCGAGCGGGGGGGATAGCACAGATACGCAGTATTTT
TRBV19	.	TRBJ1-3	.	CASSFPGTGNTIYF	TGTGCCAGTAGTTTTCCAGGCACTGGAAACACCATATATTTT
TRBV3-1/TRBV3-2	TRBD2	TRBJ2-3	.	CASSQRRGGKSDTQYF	TGTGCCAGCAGCCAAAGGCGGGGGGGGAAGTCAGATACGCAGTATTTT
TRBV4-1	.	TRBJ2-2	.	CASSVSTGTGELFF	TGCGCCAGCAGCGTCAGCACGGGGACCGGGGAGCTGTTTTTT
TRBV9	TRBD1	TRBJ2-1	.	CASSRTGTGNEQFF	TGTGCCAGCAGCAGAACCGGGACAGGCAATGAGCAGTTCTTC
TRBV6-5	.	TRBJ2-7	.	CASSIQGSYEQYF	TGTGCCAGCAGCATACAGGGCAGCTACGAGCAGTACTTC
TRBV9	.	TRBJ1-4	.	CASSVAIRGDEKLFF	TGTGCCAGCAGCGTAGCTATCAGGGGAGATGAAAAACTGTTTTTT
TRBV19	.	TRBJ1-1	.	CATSRGGLPNTEAFF	TGTGCCACCTCCCGAGGGGGACTACCGAACACTGAAGCTTTCTTT
TRBV5-1	TRBD1	TRBJ2-7	.	CASSSGQHVSYEQYF	TGCGCCAGCAGCTCGGGACAGCACGTTTCCTACGAGCAGTACTTC
TRBV19	.	TRBJ1-2	.	CASSIDPQAGYGYTF	TGTGCCAGTAGTATAGATCCCCAGGCTGGCTATGGCTACACCTTC
TRBV7-3	TRBD2	TRBJ2-3	.	CASSLGAGVADTQYF	TGTGCCAGCAGCTTAGGTGCGGGGGTCGCAGATACGCAGTATTTT
TRBV7-8	.	TRBJ1-3	.	CASSFIPGGQVGAGNTIYF	TGTGCCAGCAGCTTTATCCCGGGAGGTCAGGTTGGCGCTGGAAACACCATATATTTT
TRBV4-1	.	TRBJ2-6	.	CASSQPRAGASGANVLTF	TGCGCCAGCAGCCAACCCAGGGCGGGGGCCTCTGGGGCCAACGTCCTGACTTTC
TRBV2	TRBD1	TRBJ2-7	.	CASTKPGGGGTYEQYF	TGTGCCAGCACTAAGCCAGGGGGCGGCGGCACCTACGAGCAATACTTC
TRBV19	.	TRBJ1-1	.	CASSMDRSLEAFF	TGTGCCAGTAGCATGGACAGATCACTTGAAGCTTTCTTT
TRBV15	.	TRBJ2-3	.	CATSRDRGASTDTQYF	TGTGCCACCAGCAGAGATCGGGGGGCTAGCACAGATACGCAGTATTTT
TRBV3-1/TRBV3-2	.	TRBJ1-1	once	CASSRSPAGKNTEAFF	TGTGCCAGCAGCCGAAGCCCAGCAGGAAAGAACACTGAAGCTTTCTTT
TRBV7-2	TRBD1	TRBJ1-4	.	CASSMYSTGSEKLFF	TGTGCCAGCAGCATGTATTCGACAGGGTCAGAAAAACTGTTTTTT
TRBV10-3	TRBD1	TRBJ1-2	.	CAIRGDSTNYGYTF	TGTGCCATCAGGGGGGACAGCACTAACTATGGCTACACCTTC
TRBV28	TRBD1	TRBJ1-1	.	CASSARQGGGNTEAFF	TGTGCCAGCAGTGCCCGACAGGGGGGTGGAAACACTGAAGCTTTCTTT
TRBV15	.	TRBJ2-5	.	CATSRDRGETQYF	TGTGCCACCAGCAGAGATAGAGGGGAGACCCAGTACTTC
TRBV11-2	TRBD2	TRBJ2-2	.	CASSQGEGLTGELFF	TGTGCCAGCAGCCAAGGGGAGGGGCTCACCGGGGAGCTGTTTTTT
TRBV4-1	.	TRBJ1-4	.	CASSQNRESFTNEKLFF	TGCGCCAGCAGCCAAAATCGGGAAAGTTTTACTAATGAAAAACTGTTTTTT
TRBV7-9	TRBD1	TRBJ1-6	.	CASSADRGNSPLHF	TGTGCCAGCAGCGCGGACAGGGGGAATTCACCCCTCCACTTT
TRBV3-1/TRBV3-2	.	TRBJ2-3	.	CASSQDAGTDTQYF	TGTGCCAGCAGCCAAGACGCGGGCACAGATACGCAGTATTTT
TRBV10-3	TRBD1	TRBJ1-2	.	CAISSGTGGTVTF	TGTGCCATCAGTTCCGGGACAGGGGGTACAGTCACCTTC
TRBV3-1/TRBV3-2	.	TRBJ1-3	.	CASSPLSGNTIYF	TGTGCCAGCAGCCCGCTATCTGGAAACACCATATATTTT
TRBV6-6	.	TRBJ1-1	.	CASSSPGGGTEAFF	TGTGCCAGCAGTAGCCCCGGGGGAGGTACTGAAGCTTTCTTT
TRBV7-2	.	TRBJ1-6	.	CASSPEQASSYNSPLHF	TGTGCCAGCAGCCCCGAACAGGCGAGCTCCTATAATTCACCCCTCCACTTT
TRBV3-1/TRBV3-2	TRBD2	TRBJ2-7	few	CASSHVTGTSSYEQYF	TGTGCCAGCAGCCACGTCACCGGGACTAGCTCCTACGAGCAGTACTTC
TRBV16	.	TRBJ1-6	few	CASSQRDPRDINSPLHF	TGTGCCAGCAGCCAAAGGGATCCCAGGGACATTAATTCACCCCTCCACTTT
TRBV7-8	TRBD2	TRBJ2-3	.	CASSFAGGGTDTQYF	TGTGCCAGCAGCTTCGCGGGGGGGGGTACAGATACGCAGTATTTT
TRBV6-5	.	TRBJ1-1	.	CASTKPGQLNTEAFF	TGTGCCAGCACCAAACCTGGGCAGCTGAACACTGAAGCTTTCTTT
TRBV6-1	.	TRBJ1-2	.	CASSEKVPVAQDTF	TGTGCCAGCAGTGAAAAGGTTCCGGTTGCTCAGGACACCTTC
TRBV3-1/TRBV3-2	.	TRBJ2-4	.	CASSPPGENIQYF	TGTGCCAGCTCACCACCAGGGGAGAACATTCAGTACTTC
TRBV29-1	.	TRBJ1-2	once	CSADVPPGAQGYGYTF	TGCAGCGCCGATGTCCCCCCAGGCGCCCAGGGGTATGGCTACACCTTC
TRBV15	TRBD1	TRBJ1-4	.	CATSSGQARGEKLFF	TGTGCCACCAGCAGCGGACAGGCTCGGGGTGAAAAACTGTTTTTT
TRBV7-9	.	TRBJ1-6	.	CASSLAGRPISNSPLHF	TGTGCCAGCAGCTTGGCAGGGAGGCCTATAAGTAATTCACCCCTCCACTTT
TRBV7-9	TRBD2	TRBJ2-2	.	CAVRGGQVTGELFF	TGTGCAGTACGCGGGGGGCAGGTCACCGGGGAGCTGTTTTTT
TRBV5-1	.	TRBJ1-6	.	CASSLDRVEDSPLHF	TGCGCCAGCAGCTTGGACAGGGTCGAAGATTCACCCCTCCACTTT
TRBV19	.	TRBJ1-5	few	CASRLRQGRGSTYNQPQHF	TGTGCCAGTAGACTTCGGCAGGGTAGGGGTAGCACCTACAATCAGCCCCAGCATTTT
TRBV6-1	TRBD2	TRBJ2-1	.	CASSDYRRGGDEQFF	TGTGCCAGCAGTGATTACCGGCGGGGGGGTGATGAGCAGTTCTTC
TRBV9	TRBD2	TRBJ2-1	.	CASSVATGTRGNEQFF	TGTGCCAGCAGCGTAGCTACGGGGACTAGGGGCAATGAGCAGTTCTTC
TRBV30	.	TRBJ1-2	.	CAWSASPGYSPTRDYGYTF	TGTGCCTGGAGTGCCTCACCCGGCTATTCCCCGACGAGGGACTATGGCTACACCTTC
TRBV19	.	TRBJ2-3	.	CASSEDRIIDTQYF	TGTGCCAGTAGTGAAGACAGGATTATTGATACGCAGTATTTT
TRBV7-9	.	TRBJ2-1	.	CASSYPGEQFF	TGTGCCAGCAGCTATCCGGGTGAGCAGTTCTTC
TRBV19	TRBD1	TRBJ2-7	few	CASSPRTGSPYEQYF	TGTGCCAGTAGTCCCCGGACAGGGTCGCCGTACGAGCAGTACTTC
TRBV3-1/TRBV3-2	.	TRBJ2-5	.	CASSLIVETQYF	TGTGCCAGCAGCCTCATAGTGGAGACCCAGTACTTC
TRBV7-3	.	TRBJ2-7	.	CASSLGHGQQYEQYF	TGTGCCAGCAGCCTAGGGCACGGACAGCAATACGAGCAGTACTTC
TRBV3-1/TRBV3-2	.	TRBJ1-1	.	CASSRQGSFGEAFF	TGTGCCAGCAGCCGGCAGGGTTCTTTTGGCGAAGCTTTCTTT
TRBV23-1	TRBD1	TRBJ1-4	.	CASSQSPHRGRDEKLFF	TGCGCCAGCAGTCAATCACCCCACAGGGGGCGTGATGAAAAACTGTTTTTT
TRBV4-2	TRBD2	TRBJ2-3	.	CASSQAGGGITDTQYF	TGTGCCAGCAGCCAAGCAGGCGGGGGGATCACAGATACGCAGTATTTT